The T cell receptor beta chain described here comes from a study of CD8+ T cells in alopecia areata. Extracted RNA was reverse transcribed into cDNA, the sequencing template. Clones were sequenced by immunoSEQ multiplex PCR, and TCRdb holds only the in-frame ones, with some missing. The sample includes 130,000 or so clones, more than 40% of them seen just once. The CDR3 extends over 14 amino acids. The V end was cut by 0 bases, the J end by 1 base, with 7 bases between. Per germline, CDR1 SGDLS and CDR2 YYNGEE. Only a few counts were recorded for this clone. The source is a human donor with alopecia areata. V is TRBV9 and J is TRBJ1-1, with D possibly being TRBD1 (5 bases). This specimen consisted of CD8+ T cells sorted from blood, obtained at week 0. Written as DNA, the CDR3 is TGTGCCAGCAGCGTAGGACAGACGAACACTGAAGCTTTCTTT. Amino acids: CASSVGQTNTEAFF.